This TCR beta chain is from a study of blood T cells in healthy people across ages. General study findings and limits: The CMV status of each donor remained undetermined, and this could have confounded shifts in expanded clonotypes.

This CDR3 has 15 residues. Trimming removed 3 bases from V and 11 bases from J, with 22 bases in between. Germline V CDR1 and CDR2: LGHDT, YNNKEL (reference sequence). Staff drew approximately 9.7 milliliters of peripheral blood from each donor. A J-beta primer mix and a sample-barcoded 5' primer were used in a second PCR of about 7 to 12 cycles. TCRdb redid the calling of the 5' RACE reads with MiXCR, one entry per CDR3 protein. The table includes roughly 930,000 distinct CDR3 sequences, about 44% detected once. Concerning this clonotype: Its specificity is not known.

The receptor comes from a young man in good health. The sequenced material came from blood. The gene calls are TRBV3-1 and TRBJ2-5; TRBD2 is a possible D gene (6 bases). CDR3: CASSQGWGGENEQYF. The CDR3 bases are TGTGCCAGCAGCCAGGGCTGGGGCGGGGAGAATGAGCAGTACTTC.